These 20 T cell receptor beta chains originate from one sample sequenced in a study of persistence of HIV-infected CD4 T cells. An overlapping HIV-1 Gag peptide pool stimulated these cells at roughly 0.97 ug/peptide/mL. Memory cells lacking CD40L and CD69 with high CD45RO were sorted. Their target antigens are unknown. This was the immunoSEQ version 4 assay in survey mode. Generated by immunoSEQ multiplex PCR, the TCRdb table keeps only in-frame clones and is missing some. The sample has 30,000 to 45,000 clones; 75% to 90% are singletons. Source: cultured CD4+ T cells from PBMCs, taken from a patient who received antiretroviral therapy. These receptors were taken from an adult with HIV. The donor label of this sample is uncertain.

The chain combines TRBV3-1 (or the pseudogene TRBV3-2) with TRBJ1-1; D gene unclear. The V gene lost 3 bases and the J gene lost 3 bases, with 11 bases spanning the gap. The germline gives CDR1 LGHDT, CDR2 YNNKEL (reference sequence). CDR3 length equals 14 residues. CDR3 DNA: TGTGCCAGCAGCCATGGGGATAGGGACACTGAAGCTTTCTTT. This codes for CASSHGDRDTEAFF.

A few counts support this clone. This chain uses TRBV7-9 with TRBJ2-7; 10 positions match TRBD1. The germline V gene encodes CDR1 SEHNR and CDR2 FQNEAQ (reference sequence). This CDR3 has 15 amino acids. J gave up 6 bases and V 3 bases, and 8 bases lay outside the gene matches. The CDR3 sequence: CASSFKGQGIGEQYF. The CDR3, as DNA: TGTGCCAGCAGCTTTAAGGGACAGGGGATTGGCGAGCAGTACTTC.

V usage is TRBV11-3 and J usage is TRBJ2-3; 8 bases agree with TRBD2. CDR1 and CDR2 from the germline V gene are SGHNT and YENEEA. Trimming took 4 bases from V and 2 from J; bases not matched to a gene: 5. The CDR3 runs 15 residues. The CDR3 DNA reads TGTGCCAGCAGCTCACGGGGGGGCCACACAGATACGCAGTATTTT. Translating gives CASSSRGGHTDTQYF. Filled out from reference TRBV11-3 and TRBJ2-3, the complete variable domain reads EAGVVQSPRYKIIEKKQPVAFWCNPISGHNTLYWYLQNLGQGPELLIRYENEEAVDDSQLPKDRFSAERLKGVDSTLKIQPAELGDSAVYLCASSSRGGHTDTQYFGPGTRLTVL.

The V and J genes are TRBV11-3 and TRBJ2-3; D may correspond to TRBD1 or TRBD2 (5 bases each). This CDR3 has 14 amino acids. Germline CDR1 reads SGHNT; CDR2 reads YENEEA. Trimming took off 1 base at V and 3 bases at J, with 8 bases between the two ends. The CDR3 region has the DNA TGTGCCAGCAGCTTAGGTGGGGGAACAGATACGCAGTATTTT. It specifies CASSLGGGTDTQYF. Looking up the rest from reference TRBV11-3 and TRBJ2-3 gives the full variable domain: EAGVVQSPRYKIIEKKQPVAFWCNPISGHNTLYWYLQNLGQGPELLIRYENEEAVDDSQLPKDRFSAERLKGVDSTLKIQPAELGDSAVYLCASSLGGGTDTQYFGPGTRLTVL.

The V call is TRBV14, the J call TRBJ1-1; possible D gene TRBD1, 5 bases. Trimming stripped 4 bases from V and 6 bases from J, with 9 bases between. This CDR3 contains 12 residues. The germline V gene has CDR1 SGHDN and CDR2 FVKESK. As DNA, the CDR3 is TGTGCCAGCAGCCCAGGGTTCGCTGAAGCTTTCTTT. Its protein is CASSPGFAEAFF.

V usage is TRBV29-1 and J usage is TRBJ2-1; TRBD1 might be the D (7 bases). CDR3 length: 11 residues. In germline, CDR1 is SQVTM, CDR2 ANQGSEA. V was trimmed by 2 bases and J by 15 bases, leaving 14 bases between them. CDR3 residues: CSVEWGDSRFF. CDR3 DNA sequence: TGCAGCGTTGAATGGGGGGACAGTAGGTTCTTC.

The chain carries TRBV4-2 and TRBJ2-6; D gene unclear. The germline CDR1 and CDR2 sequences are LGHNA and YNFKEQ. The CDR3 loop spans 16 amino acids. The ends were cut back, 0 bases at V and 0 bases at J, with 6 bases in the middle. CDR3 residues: CASSQDRSSGANVLTF. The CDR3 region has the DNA TGTGCCAGCAGCCAAGACAGGAGCTCTGGGGCCAACGTCCTGACTTTC.

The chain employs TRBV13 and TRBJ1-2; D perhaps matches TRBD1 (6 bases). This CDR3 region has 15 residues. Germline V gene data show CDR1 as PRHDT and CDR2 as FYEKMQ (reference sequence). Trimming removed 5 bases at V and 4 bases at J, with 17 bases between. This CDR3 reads CASSERQARTYGYTF. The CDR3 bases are TGTGCCAGCAGCGAGCGACAGGCGAGGACCTATGGCTACACCTTC.

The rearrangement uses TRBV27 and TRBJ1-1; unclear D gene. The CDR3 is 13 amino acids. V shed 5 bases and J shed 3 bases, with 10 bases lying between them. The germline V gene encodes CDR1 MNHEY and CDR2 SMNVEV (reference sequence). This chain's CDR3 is CASSPDTDTEAFF. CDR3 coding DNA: TGTGCCAGCAGTCCTGACACAGACACTGAAGCTTTCTTT.

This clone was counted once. The CDR3 spells CATSDLQGGLDEQFF. DNA of the CDR3: TGTGCCACCAGTGATTTGCAAGGGGGGCTCGATGAGCAGTTCTTC. The V and J genes are TRBV24-1 and TRBJ2-1; D is tentatively TRBD1 or TRBD2 (6 bases each). Germline V gives CDR1 KGHDR, CDR2 SFDVKD. Trimming removed 0 bases from V and 8 bases from J, with 13 bases in between. CDR3 length: 15 amino acids.

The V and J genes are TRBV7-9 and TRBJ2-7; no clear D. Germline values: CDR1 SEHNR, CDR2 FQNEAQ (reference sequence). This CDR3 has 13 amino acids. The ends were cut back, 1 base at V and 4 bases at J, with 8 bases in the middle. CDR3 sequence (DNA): TGTGCCAGCAGCTTAGATCTAGGGTACGAGCAGTACGTC. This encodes CASSLDLGYEQYV.

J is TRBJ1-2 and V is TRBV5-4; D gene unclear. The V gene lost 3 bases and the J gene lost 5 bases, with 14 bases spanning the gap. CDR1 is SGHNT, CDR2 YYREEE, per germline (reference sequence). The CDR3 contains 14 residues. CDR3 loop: CASSSDPPMYGYTF. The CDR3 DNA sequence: TGTGCCAGCAGCTCGGACCCTCCAATGTATGGCTACACCTTC.

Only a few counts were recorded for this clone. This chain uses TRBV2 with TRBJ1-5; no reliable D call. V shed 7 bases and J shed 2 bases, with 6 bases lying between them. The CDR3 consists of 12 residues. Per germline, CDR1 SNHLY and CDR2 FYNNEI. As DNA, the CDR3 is TGTGCCAGCACGGGAGGCAATCAGCCCCAGCATTTT. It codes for CASTGGNQPQHF.

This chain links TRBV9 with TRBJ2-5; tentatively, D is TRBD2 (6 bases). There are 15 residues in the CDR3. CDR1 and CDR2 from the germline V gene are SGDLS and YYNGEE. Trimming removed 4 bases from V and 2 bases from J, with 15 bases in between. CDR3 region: CASSPRGGVQETQYF. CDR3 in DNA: TGTGCCAGCAGCCCCCGAGGCGGGGTTCAAGAGACCCAGTACTTC.

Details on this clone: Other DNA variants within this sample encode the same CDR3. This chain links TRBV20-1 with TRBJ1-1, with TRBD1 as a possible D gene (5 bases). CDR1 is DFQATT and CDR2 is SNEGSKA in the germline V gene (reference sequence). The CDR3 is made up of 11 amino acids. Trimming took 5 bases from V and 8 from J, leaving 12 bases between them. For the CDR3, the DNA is TGCAGTGCTCAGCGGGGCGGGGAAGCTTTCTTT. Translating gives CSAQRGGEAFF.

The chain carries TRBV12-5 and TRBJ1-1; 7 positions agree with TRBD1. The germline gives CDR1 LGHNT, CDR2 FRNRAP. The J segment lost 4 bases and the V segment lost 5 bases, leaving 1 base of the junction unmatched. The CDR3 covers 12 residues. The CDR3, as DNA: TGTGCTAGTGGTACAGGGGCCACTGAAGCTTTCTTT. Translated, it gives CASGTGATEAFF.

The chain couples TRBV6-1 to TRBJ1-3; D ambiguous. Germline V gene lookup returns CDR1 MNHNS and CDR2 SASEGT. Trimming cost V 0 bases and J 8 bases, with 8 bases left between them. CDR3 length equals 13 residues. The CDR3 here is CASSEAWVYTIYF. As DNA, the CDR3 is TGTGCCAGCAGTGAAGCGTGGGTATACACCATATATTTT.

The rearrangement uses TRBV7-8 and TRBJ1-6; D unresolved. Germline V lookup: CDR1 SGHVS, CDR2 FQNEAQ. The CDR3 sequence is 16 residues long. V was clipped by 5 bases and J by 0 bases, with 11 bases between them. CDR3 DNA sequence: TGTGCCAGCAGCGCGATGGGAGGCTCCTATAATTCACCCCTCCACTTT. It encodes CASSAMGGSYNSPLHF.

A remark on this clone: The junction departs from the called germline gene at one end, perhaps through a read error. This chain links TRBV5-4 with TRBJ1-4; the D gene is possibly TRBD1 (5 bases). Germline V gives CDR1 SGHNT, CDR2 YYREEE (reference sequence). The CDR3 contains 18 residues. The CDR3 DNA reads TGTGCCAGCAGCTCACTTAATCAGACGGGACTCACAATGAAAATGAAGCTTTTT. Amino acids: CASSSLNQTGLTMKMKLF.

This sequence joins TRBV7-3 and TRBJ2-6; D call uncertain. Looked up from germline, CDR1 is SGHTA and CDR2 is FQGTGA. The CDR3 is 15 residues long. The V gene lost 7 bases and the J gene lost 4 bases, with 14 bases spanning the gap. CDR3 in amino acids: CASTALKTGANVLTF. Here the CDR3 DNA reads TGTGCCAGCACCGCCCTTAAGACAGGGGCCAACGTCCTGACTTTC.